This is a list of T cell receptor beta chains from one sample in a study of blood T cell repertoires in COVID-19. The method was immunoSEQ multiplex PCR; TCRdb's version includes in-frame clones alone and lacks a portion of them. The sample lists 99,000 or so clones; over 75% were seen once. Sequencing was done on a sample of peripheral blood. All receptors come from a human donor in a cohort sampled during active COVID-19. Each CDR3 is given with its conserved first and last residue. Each record gives: J gene, clone size, V gene, D gene, CDR3 protein, CDR3 DNA. D genes are given only for firm matches. The size of a clone is reported for some rows only, either as once, few or many, or as a class for expanded clones.

TRBJ1-2 - TRBV12-3/TRBV12-4 - CASSPEEYYGYTF TGTGCCAGCAGTCCAGAGGAATACTATGGCTACACCTTC
TRBJ1-1 - TRBV19 - CASSTQGAGSAFF TGTGCCAGTAGTACCCAAGGGGCCGGTAGTGCTTTCTTT
TRBJ1-2 - TRBV29-1 TRBD1 CSVRGGQRDGYTF TGCAGCGTCCGAGGGGGCCAGCGGGATGGCTACACCTTC
TRBJ1-2 - TRBV5-1 - CASSLSEDIYGYTF TGCGCCAGCAGCTTATCAGAGGATATCTATGGCTACACCTTC
TRBJ2-7 - TRBV7-9 TRBD1 CASSQTGIYEQYF TGTGCCAGCAGCCAGACAGGGATCTACGAGCAGTACTTC
TRBJ2-2 - TRBV6-5 - CASSYSRGSGELFF TGTGCCAGCAGTTACTCGCGAGGGAGCGGGGAGCTGTTTTTT
TRBJ1-2 - TRBV12-3/TRBV12-4 TRBD1 CASRDTGVYGYTF TGTGCCAGCAGAGATACAGGGGTCTATGGCTACACCTTC
TRBJ2-7 - TRBV5-5 TRBD2 CASSFWTSDYEQYF TGTGCCAGCAGCTTTTGGACTAGCGACTACGAGCAGTACTTC
TRBJ1-5 few TRBV5-1 - CASSLQGNQPQHF TGCGCCAGCAGCTTACAGGGTAATCAGCCCCAGCATTTT
TRBJ1-1 - TRBV19 - CASSIAGMNTEAFF TGTGCCAGTAGTATCGCAGGCATGAACACTGAAGCTTTCTTT
TRBJ1-2 - TRBV2 TRBD1 CASSETTGTFYGYTF TGTGCCAGCAGTGAAACGACAGGGACATTCTATGGCTACACCTTC
TRBJ2-1 - TRBV28 TRBD1 CASAIQGAVSYNEQFF TGTGCCAGCGCTATCCAGGGGGCGGTCTCCTACAATGAGCAGTTCTTC
TRBJ1-1 - TRBV20-1 TRBD1 CSASSDRGAFF TGCAGTGCTAGTTCCGACAGGGGAGCTTTCTTT
TRBJ2-7 - TRBV9 - CASSAGAGTLAYEQYF TGTGCCAGCAGCGCAGGGGCCGGGACGCTCGCCTACGAGCAGTACTTC
TRBJ2-7 few TRBV25-1 - CASSESGVTYEQYF TGTGCCAGCAGTGAATCGGGAGTTACCTACGAGCAGTACTTC
TRBJ2-1 - TRBV9 - CASSVGGGSSYNEQFF TGTGCCAGCAGCGTGGGTGGGGGGAGCTCCTACAATGAGCAGTTCTTC
TRBJ2-7 - TRBV16 - CASSQQGSTHEQYF TGTGCCAGCAGCCAACAGGGATCCACCCACGAGCAGTACTTC
TRBJ1-5 - TRBV5-6 - CASTLSGRGSNQPQHF TGTGCCAGCACTCTATCGGGTCGTGGTAGCAATCAGCCCCAGCATTTT
TRBJ2-3 - TRBV25-1 - CASSGRGAVSNTQYF TGTGCCAGCAGTGGCAGGGGGGCGGTTTCGAATACGCAGTATTTT
TRBJ1-6 - TRBV28 TRBD1 CASSSTGDNSPLHF TGTGCCAGCAGTTCGACAGGGGATAATTCACCCCTCCACTTT
TRBJ2-7 - TRBV4-3 - CASSQEEGAGSYEQYF TGCGCCAGCAGCCAAGAGGAGGGGGCCGGCTCCTACGAGCAGTACTTC
TRBJ1-3 - TRBV29-1 - CSVAGGSSGNTIYF TGCAGCGTTGCCGGCGGGAGCTCTGGAAACACCATATATTTT
TRBJ1-2 - TRBV9 - CASSVAADILNYGYTF TGTGCCAGCAGCGTAGCTGCAGACATATTAAACTATGGCTACACCTTC
TRBJ1-6 - TRBV7-3 - CASSSQRRGDSPLHF TGTGCCAGCAGCTCCCAGAGGAGGGGTGATTCACCCCTCCACTTT
TRBJ1-5 - TRBV4-3 TRBD1 CASSPAYGPGGFVQPQHF TGCGCCAGCAGCCCGGCGTACGGCCCAGGGGGCTTCGTCCAGCCCCAGCATTTT
TRBJ1-1 - TRBV5-1 - CASSLVTGAEMNTEAFF TGCGCCAGCAGCTTGGTGACAGGAGCGGAAATGAACACTGAAGCTTTCTTT
TRBJ1-5 - TRBV6-2/TRBV6-3 TRBD1 CASSRQGINQPQHF TGTGCCAGCAGCCGACAGGGAATTAATCAGCCCCAGCATTTT
TRBJ2-1 - TRBV3-1/TRBV3-2 - CASSQDVLRNEQFF TGTGCCAGCAGCCAAGATGTTCTCCGGAATGAGCAGTTCTTC
TRBJ2-7 - TRBV6-2/TRBV6-3 - CASSYSSRLYEQYF TGTGCCAGCAGTTACTCCAGCAGGCTCTACGAGCAGTACTTC